This TCR beta chain was profiled in a study of shared clonotypes between healthy human individuals. Study-wide findings and caveats: The represented genetic and exposure-history diversity was limited by the small number of donors.

Naive CD8 cells lacked CD45RO and underwent positive selection for CCR7, leaving out terminally differentiated effector memory CD45RA+ cells. Germline CDR1 is MNHEY and CDR2 is SMNVEV (reference sequence). The CDR3 has 15 amino acids. V was shortened by 6 bases and J by 6 bases, with 17 bases between the two germline ends. About this clone itself: What it recognizes is unknown.

Clones were read by immunoSEQ multiplex PCR, and TCRdb kept only the in-frame ones, dropping some. This sample has some 2,000,000 clones, with about 95% found just once. This receptor was identified in a man aged 18 to 30 in good health. Sequencing was performed on naive CD8+ T cells sorted from blood. V and J are TRBV27 and TRBJ1-4; perhaps TRBD1 as D (5 bases). The CDR3 loop is CASRPTPGLYEKLFF. The CDR3 DNA follows: TGTGCCAGCAGGCCTACCCCAGGGTTGTATGAAAAACTGTTTTTT.